This T cell receptor (beta chain) was retrieved from a study of T cells in Graves' hyperthyroidism and ophthalmopathy. RNA transcripts yielded amplified TCR beta CDR3 regions. A first-round RT-PCR of the TCR CDR3 used the HTBI primer set. TCRdb passed the multiplex PCR reads through MiXCR, listing each CDR3 protein once. The sample consists of hundreds of thousands of distinct CDR3 sequences, 17% of them appearing once. This clonotype was seen ten or more times. This clonotype was obtained from a woman in her late teens or twenties with Graves' ophthalmopathy. Specimen: blood.

The CDR3 DNA reads as TGTGCCAGCAGTCCCCTCCGCGCTAGCTCTGGAAACACCATATATTTT. Its translation is CASSPLRASSGNTIYF. The chain employs TRBV28 and TRBJ1-3; D not resolved. The ends were cut back, 5 bases at V and 0 bases at J, with 14 bases in the middle. Germline CDR1 reads MDHEN; CDR2 reads SYDVKM. The length of the CDR3 is 16 residues.